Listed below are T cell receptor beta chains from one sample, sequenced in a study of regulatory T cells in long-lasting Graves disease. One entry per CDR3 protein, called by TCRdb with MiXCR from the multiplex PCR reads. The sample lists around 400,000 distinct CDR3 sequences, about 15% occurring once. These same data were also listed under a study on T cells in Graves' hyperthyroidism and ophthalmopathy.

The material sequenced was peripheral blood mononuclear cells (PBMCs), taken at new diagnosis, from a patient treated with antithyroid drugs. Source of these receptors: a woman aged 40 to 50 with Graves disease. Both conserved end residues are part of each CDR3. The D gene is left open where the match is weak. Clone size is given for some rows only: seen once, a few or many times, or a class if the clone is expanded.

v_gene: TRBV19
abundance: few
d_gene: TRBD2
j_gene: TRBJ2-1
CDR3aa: CASSIDSEVTSGSFNEQFF
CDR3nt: TGTGCCAGTAGTATAGACTCCGAGGTGACTAGCGGGAGTTTCAATGAGCAGTTCTTC

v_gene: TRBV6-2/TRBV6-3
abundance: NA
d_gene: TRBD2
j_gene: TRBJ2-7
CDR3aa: CASSISSGSYDEQYF
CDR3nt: TGTGCCAGCAGTATTTCTAGCGGGAGTTACGACGAGCAGTACTTC

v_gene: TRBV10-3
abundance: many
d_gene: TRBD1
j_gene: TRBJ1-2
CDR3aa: CAISDGQVDFYGYTF
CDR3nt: TGTGCCATCAGTGATGGACAGGTGGATTTCTATGGCTACACCTTC

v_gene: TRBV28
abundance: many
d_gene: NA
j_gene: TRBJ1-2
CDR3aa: CASRPPLEGYGYTF
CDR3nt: TGTGCCAGCAGGCCCCCTCTCGAGGGCTATGGCTACACCTTC

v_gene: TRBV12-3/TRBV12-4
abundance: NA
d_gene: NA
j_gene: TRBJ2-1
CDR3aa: CASSQYREWHNNEQFF
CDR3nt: TGTGCCAGCAGCCAGTACAGGGAATGGCACAACAATGAGCAGTTCTTC

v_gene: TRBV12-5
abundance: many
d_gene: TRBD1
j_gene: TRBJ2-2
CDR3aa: CASGPFTGGVSGELFF
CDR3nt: TGTGCTAGTGGTCCCTTTACAGGGGGCGTATCCGGGGAGCTGTTTTTT

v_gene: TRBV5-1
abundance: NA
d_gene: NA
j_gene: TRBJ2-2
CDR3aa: CASSLFDVTGELFF
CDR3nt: TGCGCCAGCAGCTTGTTTGACGTCACCGGGGAGCTGTTTTTT

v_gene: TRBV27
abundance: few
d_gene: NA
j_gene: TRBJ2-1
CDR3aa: CASSLMRGAYNEQFF
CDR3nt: TGTGCCAGCAGTCTGATGCGAGGGGCTTACAATGAGCAGTTCTTC

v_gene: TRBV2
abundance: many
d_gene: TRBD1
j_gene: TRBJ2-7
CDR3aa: CASSERDRGTYEQYF
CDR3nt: TGTGCCAGCAGTGAAAGGGACAGGGGAACCTACGAGCAGTACTTC

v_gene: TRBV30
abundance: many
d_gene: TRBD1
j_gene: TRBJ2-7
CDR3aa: CAWSNRDRDFYEQYF
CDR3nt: TGTGCCTGGAGTAACCGGGACAGGGACTTCTACGAGCAGTACTTC

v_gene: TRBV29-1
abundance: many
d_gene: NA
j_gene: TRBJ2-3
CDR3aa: CSVETGGTDTQYF
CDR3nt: TGCAGCGTTGAAACTGGGGGAACAGATACGCAGTATTTT

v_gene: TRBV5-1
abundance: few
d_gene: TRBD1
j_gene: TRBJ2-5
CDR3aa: CASSARDSLREDQYF
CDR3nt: TGCGCCAGCAGCGCCCGGGACAGCTTAAGAGAGGACCAGTACTTC

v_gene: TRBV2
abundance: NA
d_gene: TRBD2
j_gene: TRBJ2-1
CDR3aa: CASTSLTSGAYNEQFF
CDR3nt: TGTGCCAGCACCAGCCTGACTAGCGGGGCTTACAATGAGCAGTTCTTC

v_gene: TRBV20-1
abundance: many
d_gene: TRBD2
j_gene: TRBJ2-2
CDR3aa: CSAPSGRGITGELFF
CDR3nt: TGCAGTGCTCCTAGCGGGAGGGGAATCACCGGGGAGCTGTTTTTT

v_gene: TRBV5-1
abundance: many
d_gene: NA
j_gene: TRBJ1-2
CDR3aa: CASSLGQRVYGYTF
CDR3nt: TGCGCCAGCAGCTTGGGCCAGAGGGTTTATGGCTACACCTTC

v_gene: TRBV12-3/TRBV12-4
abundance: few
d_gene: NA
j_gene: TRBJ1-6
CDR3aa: CASSLAGGSPLHF
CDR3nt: TGTGCCAGCAGTTTAGCGGGAGGGTCACCCCTCCACTTT

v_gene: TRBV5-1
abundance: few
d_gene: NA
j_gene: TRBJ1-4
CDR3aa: CASSFGRGNEKLFF
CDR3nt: TGCGCCAGCAGCTTTGGTCGCGGGAATGAAAAACTGTTTTTT

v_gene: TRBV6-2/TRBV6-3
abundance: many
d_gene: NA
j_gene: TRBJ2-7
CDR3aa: CASSYSGDGSYEQYF
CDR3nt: TGTGCCAGCAGTTACTCGGGGGACGGCTCCTACGAGCAGTACTTC

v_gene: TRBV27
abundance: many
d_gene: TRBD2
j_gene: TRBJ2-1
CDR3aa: CASSYGGSSYNEQFF
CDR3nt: TGTGCCAGCAGTTACGGCGGGAGCTCCTACAATGAGCAGTTCTTC

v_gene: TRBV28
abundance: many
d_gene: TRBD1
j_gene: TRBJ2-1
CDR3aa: CASSALTGGQGFRNEQFF
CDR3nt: TGTGCCAGCAGTGCCCTGACAGGGGGCCAGGGATTTCGGAATGAGCAGTTCTTC

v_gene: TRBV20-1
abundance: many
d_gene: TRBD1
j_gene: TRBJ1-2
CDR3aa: CSAQPQGPRDYGYTF
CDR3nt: TGCAGTGCTCAGCCACAGGGGCCCCGGGACTATGGCTACACCTTC

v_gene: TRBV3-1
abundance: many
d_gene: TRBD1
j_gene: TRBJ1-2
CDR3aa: CASSQDLGQGAHTF
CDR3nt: TGTGCCAGCAGCCAAGATCTGGGACAGGGGGCCCACACCTTC

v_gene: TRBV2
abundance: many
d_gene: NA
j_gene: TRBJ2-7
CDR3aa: CASSDWTSSREQYF
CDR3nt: TGTGCCAGCAGTGACTGGACCAGTTCCCGCGAGCAGTACTTC

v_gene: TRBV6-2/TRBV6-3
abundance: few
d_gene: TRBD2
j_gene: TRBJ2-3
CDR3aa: CATNRDYNTDTQYF
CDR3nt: TGTGCCACCAACCGGGACTACAACACAGATACGCAGTATTTT

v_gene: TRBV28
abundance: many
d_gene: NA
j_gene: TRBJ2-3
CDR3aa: CASSAGWAGTDTQYF
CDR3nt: TGTGCCAGCAGTGCCGGGTGGGCTGGCACAGATACGCAGTATTTT

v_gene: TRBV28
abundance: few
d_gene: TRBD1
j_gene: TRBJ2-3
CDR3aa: CAIRDSSTDTQYF
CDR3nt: TGTGCCATCCGGGACAGTAGCACAGATACGCAGTATTTT

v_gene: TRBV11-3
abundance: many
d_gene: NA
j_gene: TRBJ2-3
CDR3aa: CASSSYTGLRPTDTQYF
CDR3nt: TGTGCCAGCAGCTCGTACACGGGACTTCGTCCAACAGATACGCAGTATTTT

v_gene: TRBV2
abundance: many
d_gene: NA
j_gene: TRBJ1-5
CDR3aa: CASSQDGTGNQPQHF
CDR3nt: TGTGCCAGCAGCCAGGACGGCACGGGCAATCAGCCCCAGCATTTT

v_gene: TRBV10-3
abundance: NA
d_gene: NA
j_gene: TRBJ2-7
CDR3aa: CAIKTSVWDYEQYF
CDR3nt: TGTGCCATCAAGACGTCTGTGTGGGACTACGAGCAGTACTTC

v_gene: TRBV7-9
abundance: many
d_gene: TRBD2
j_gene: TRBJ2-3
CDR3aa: CASSLIAGSVDTQYF
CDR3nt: TGTGCCAGCAGCCTCATAGCGGGAAGTGTAGATACGCAGTATTTT

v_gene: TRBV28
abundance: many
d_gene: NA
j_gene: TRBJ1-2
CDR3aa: CASSAPRTTFYGYTF
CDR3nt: TGTGCCAGCAGTGCCCCCCGGACAACATTCTATGGCTACACCTTC

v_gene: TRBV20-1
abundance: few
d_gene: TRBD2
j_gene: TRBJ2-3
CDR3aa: CSASLAGGRADTQYF
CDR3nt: TGCAGTGCTTCTTTAGCGGGAGGGCGGGCAGATACGCAGTATTTT

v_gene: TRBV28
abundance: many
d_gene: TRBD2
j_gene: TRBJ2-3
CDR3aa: CASKPSGRDTQYF
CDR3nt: TGTGCCAGCAAACCTAGCGGGAGAGATACGCAGTATTTT

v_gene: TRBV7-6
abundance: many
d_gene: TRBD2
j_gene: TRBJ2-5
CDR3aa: CASSANVGLAGAPGETQYF
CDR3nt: TGTGCCAGCAGCGCCAACGTAGGACTAGCGGGAGCCCCAGGAGAGACCCAGTACTTC

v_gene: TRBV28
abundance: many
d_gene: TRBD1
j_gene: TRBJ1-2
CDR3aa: CASSLRGRRFHGYTF
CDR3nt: TGTGCCAGCAGTTTGAGGGGGCGCAGGTTCCATGGCTACACCTTC

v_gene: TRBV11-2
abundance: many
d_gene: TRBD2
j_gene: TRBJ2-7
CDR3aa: CASSHPGGRAGYEQYF
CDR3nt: TGTGCCAGCAGCCATCCGGGCGGGAGGGCCGGGTACGAGCAGTACTTC

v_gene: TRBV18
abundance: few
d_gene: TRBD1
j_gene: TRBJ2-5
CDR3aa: CASSPRKGAGETQYF
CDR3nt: TGTGCCAGCTCACCACGGAAGGGGGCCGGGGAGACCCAGTACTTC

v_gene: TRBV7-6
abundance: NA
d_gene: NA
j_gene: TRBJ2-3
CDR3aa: CASGFGQDTQYF
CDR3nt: TGTGCCAGCGGGTTTGGCCAAGATACGCAGTATTTT

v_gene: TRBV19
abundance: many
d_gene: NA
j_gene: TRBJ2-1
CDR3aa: CASSIGSLSYNEQFF
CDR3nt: TGTGCCAGTAGTATAGGAAGCCTCTCCTACAATGAGCAGTTCTTC

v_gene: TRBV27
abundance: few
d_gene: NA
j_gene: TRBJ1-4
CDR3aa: CASSLVGGGEKLFF
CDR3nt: TGTGCCAGCAGTTTGGTTGGGGGTGGTGAAAAACTGTTTTTT

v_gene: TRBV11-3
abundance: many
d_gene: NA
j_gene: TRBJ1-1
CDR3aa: CASSLEFGNTEAFF
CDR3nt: TGTGCCAGCAGCTTAGAGTTCGGGAACACTGAAGCTTTCTTT

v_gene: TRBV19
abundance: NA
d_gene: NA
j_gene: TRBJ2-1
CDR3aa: CASSMDSAYNEQFF
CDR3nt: TGTGCCAGTAGTATGGACAGTGCCTACAATGAGCAGTTCTTC

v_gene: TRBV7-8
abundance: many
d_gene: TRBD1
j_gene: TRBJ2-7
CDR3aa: CASSFSGTVTYEQYF
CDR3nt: TGTGCCAGCAGCTTCTCCGGGACAGTCACCTACGAGCAGTACTTC

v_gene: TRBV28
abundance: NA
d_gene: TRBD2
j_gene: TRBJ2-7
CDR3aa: CASSFTSGSRSYEQYF
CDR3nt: TGTGCCAGCAGTTTCACTAGCGGGAGCCGTTCCTACGAGCAGTACTTC

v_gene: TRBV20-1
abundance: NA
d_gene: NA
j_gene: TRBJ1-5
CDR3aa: CSASKGAPYSNQPQHF
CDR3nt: TGCAGTGCTAGCAAAGGGGCTCCCTATAGCAATCAGCCCCAGCATTTT

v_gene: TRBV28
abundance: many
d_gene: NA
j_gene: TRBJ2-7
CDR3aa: CASSLLDRWNTYEQYF
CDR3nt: TGTGCCAGCAGCCTACTCGACAGGTGGAATACCTACGAGCAGTACTTC

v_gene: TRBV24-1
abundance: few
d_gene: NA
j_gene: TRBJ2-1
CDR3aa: CATSDLRADEQFF
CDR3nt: TGTGCCACCAGTGATCTACGGGCGGATGAGCAGTTCTTC

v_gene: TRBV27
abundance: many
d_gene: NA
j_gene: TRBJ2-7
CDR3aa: CASSGGTRFPYEQYF
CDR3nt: TGTGCCAGCAGTGGAGGGACAAGGTTTCCCTACGAGCAGTACTTC

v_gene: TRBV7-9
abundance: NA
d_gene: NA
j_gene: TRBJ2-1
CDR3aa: CASSPRRGRSSYNEQFF
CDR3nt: TGTGCCAGCAGCCCTCGGCGGGGGCGTAGCTCCTACAATGAGCAGTTCTTC

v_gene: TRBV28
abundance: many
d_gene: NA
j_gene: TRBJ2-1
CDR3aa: CASSETAAPSYNEQFF
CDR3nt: TGTGCCAGCAGTGAAACAGCGGCACCGTCCTACAATGAGCAGTTCTTC

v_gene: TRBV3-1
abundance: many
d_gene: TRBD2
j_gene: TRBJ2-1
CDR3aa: CASTPSGYNEQFF
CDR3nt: TGTGCCAGCACCCCTAGCGGGTACAATGAGCAGTTCTTC

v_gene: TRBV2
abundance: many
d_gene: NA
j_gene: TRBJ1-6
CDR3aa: CASTERGGLNNSPLHF
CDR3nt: TGTGCCAGCACCGAGCGGGGGGGGCTAAATAATTCACCCCTCCACTTT

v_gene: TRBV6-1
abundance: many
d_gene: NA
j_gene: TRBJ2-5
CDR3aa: CASSLETQYF
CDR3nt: TGTGCCAGCAGCCTCGAGACCCAGTACTTC

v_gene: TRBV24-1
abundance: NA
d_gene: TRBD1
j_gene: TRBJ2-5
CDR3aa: CATSEPTPDRRETQYF
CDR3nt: TGTGCCACCAGTGAACCTACCCCGGACAGGAGGGAGACCCAGTACTTC